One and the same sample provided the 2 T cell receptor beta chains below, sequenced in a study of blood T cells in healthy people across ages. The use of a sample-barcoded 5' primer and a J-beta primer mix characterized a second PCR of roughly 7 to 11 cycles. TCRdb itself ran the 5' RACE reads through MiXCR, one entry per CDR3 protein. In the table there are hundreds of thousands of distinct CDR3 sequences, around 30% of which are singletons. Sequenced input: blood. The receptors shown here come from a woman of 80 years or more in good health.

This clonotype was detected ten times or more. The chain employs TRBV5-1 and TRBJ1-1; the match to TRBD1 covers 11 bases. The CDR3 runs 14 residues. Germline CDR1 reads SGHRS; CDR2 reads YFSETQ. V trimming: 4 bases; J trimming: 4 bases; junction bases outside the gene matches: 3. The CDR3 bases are TGCGCCAGCAGCGCCGGGACAGGGGGCACTGAAGCTTTCTTT. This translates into CASSAGTGGTEAFF.

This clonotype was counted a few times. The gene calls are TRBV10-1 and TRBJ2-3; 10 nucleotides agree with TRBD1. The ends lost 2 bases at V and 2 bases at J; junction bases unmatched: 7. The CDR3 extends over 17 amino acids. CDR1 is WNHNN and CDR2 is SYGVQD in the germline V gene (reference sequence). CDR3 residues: CASSERGTGVNTDTQYF. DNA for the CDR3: TGCGCCAGCAGTGAGAGGGGGACAGGGGTAAACACAGATACGCAGTATTTT.